The 20 T cell receptor beta chains in this list originate from one sample, sequenced in a study of post-analysis software for immune sequencing data. Study-level findings and limits: There were five or six TRBV segments more frequent in patients than controls, and TRBV5-6, TRBV5-1 and TRBV20-1 were among them.

Presence of unique molecular identifiers characterized the TCR beta cDNA libraries. TCRdb reprocessed the PCR reads via MiXCR and lists one record per CDR3 protein. This sample has about 540,000 distinct CDR3 sequences; about a third occur once, and the top ten carry 4.5% to 7.5%. These receptors are not linked to any known antigen. Sequenced sample: blood. These receptors originate from a girl aged 2 to 17 with multiple sclerosis.

The chain has TRBV20-1 and TRBJ2-1; 13 bases fit TRBD2. There are 17 residues in the CDR3. Looked up from germline, CDR1 is DFQATT and CDR2 is SNEGSKA (reference sequence). Trimming removed 5 bases from V and 3 bases from J; junction bases left unmatched: 10. The CDR3 sequence: CSADNPLAGGYYNEQFF. The CDR3 DNA reads TGCAGTGCTGATAACCCACTAGCGGGGGGGTACTACAATGAGCAGTTCTTC.

This clonotype has only a few counts. The V gene is TRBV20-1, the J gene TRBJ2-3; D is tentatively TRBD1 or TRBD2 (5 bases each). Trimming cost V 1 base and J 0 bases, with 14 bases left between them. CDR3 size: 16 residues. Germline V gene data show CDR1 as DFQATT and CDR2 as SNEGSKA (reference sequence). The CDR3 sequence is CSARAGTATSTDTQYF. In DNA, the CDR3 is TGCAGTGCTAGAGCAGGGACGGCCACTAGCACAGATACGCAGTATTTT.

This sequence joins TRBV7-9 and TRBJ1-1; no reliable D call. The CDR3 spans 12 residues. Germline V CDR1 and CDR2: SEHNR, FQNEAQ (reference sequence). V lost 3 bases, J lost 10 bases, and 12 bases lay in between. The CDR3 DNA reads as TGTGCCAGCAGCTTTAGCTCAGGTGTAGCTTTCTTT. Its protein is CASSFSSGVAFF.

The chain uses TRBV7-8 and TRBJ2-7; no clear D. Germline V gives CDR1 SGHVS, CDR2 FQNEAQ. The CDR3 totals 15 residues. Trimming removed 5 bases at V and 0 bases at J, with 14 bases between. CDR3 protein: CASSVDSRTSYEQYF. In DNA, the CDR3 is TGTGCCAGCAGCGTAGATTCGCGGACCTCCTACGAGCAGTACTTC.

The rearrangement uses TRBV3-1 and TRBJ2-2, with D possibly TRBD2 on 5 matching bases. The CDR3 extends over 14 amino acids. Per the germline V gene, CDR1 is LGHDT and CDR2 is YNNKEL (reference sequence). With 1 base removed from V and 4 bases from J, the gap between germline ends came to 7 bases. CDR3 loop: CASSQAGSTGELFF. Here the CDR3 DNA reads TGTGCCAGCAGCCAAGCGGGATCCACCGGGGAGCTGTTTTTT.

V gene TRBV12-3 or TRBV12-4 combines with J gene TRBJ2-1; tentatively, D is TRBD1 (6 bases). This CDR3 has 15 residues. Trimming shortened V by 1 base and J by 1 base, and 8 bases separated the two germline ends. DNA for the CDR3: TGTGCCAGCAGTTTAGACAGGGCTTCCTACAATGAGCAGTTCTTC. As protein: CASSLDRASYNEQFF.

The chain combines TRBV6-5 with TRBJ2-3; no clear D gene. The CDR3 consists of 13 residues. Trimming removed 3 bases at V and 2 bases at J, with 6 bases between. Germline V lookup: CDR1 MNHEY, CDR2 SVGAGI. The DNA for the CDR3 is TGTGCCAGCAGTTATACTATCACAGATACGCAGTATTTT. Its translation: CASSYTITDTQYF.

The CDR3 loop reads CASSPMGGGWETQYF. The CDR3 DNA reads as TGTGCCAGCAGCCCCATGGGAGGGGGCTGGGAGACCCAGTACTTC. V and J are TRBV7-2 and TRBJ2-7, with D possibly called TRBD1 or TRBD2 (7 bases each). With the DNA end fitting TRBJ2-5 better, the J assignment may be wrong. Germline CDR1 is SGHTA and CDR2 is FQGNSA. CDR3 length: 15 amino acids.

The chain joins TRBV29-1 to TRBJ1-2, with 11 bases aligning to TRBD1. Trimming at V came to 0 bases and at J to 3 bases, leaving 0 bases not matched to a gene. The CDR3 spans 14 residues. Germline V lookup: CDR1 SQVTM, CDR2 ANQGSEA. The CDR3: CSVEEGQGDYGYTF. DNA for the CDR3: TGCAGCGTTGAAGAGGGACAGGGGGACTATGGCTACACCTTC.

This clonotype was detected a few times. The V and J genes are TRBV10-3 and TRBJ1-1, with a weak D call TRBD1 (5 bases). This CDR3 is 15 amino acids long. The ends were cut back, 5 bases at V and 3 bases at J, with 16 bases in the middle. The germline V gene has CDR1 ENHRY and CDR2 SYGVKD. CDR3 nucleotides: TGTGCCATCAGTAGTACCAGGGATAGTGACACTGAAGCTTTCTTT. It codes for CAISSTRDSDTEAFF.

The table lists this clonotype with a count of one. CDR3 in amino acids: CASSVSPGPTEAFF. As DNA, the CDR3 is TGTGCCAGCAGTGTAAGTCCAGGGCCCACTGAAGCTTTCTTT. This chain connects TRBV6-1 to TRBJ1-1; TRBD1 might be the D (5 bases). The V gene's germline CDR1 is MNHNS and CDR2 SASEGT. This CDR3 has 14 residues. Trimming took 4 bases from V and 4 from J, leaving 13 bases between them.

This clonotype was recorded only once. The chain is built from TRBV20-1 and TRBJ1-2, with TRBD1 identical over 8 bases. The CDR3 consists of 14 residues. CDR1 DFQATT and CDR2 SNEGSKA come from the germline V gene (reference sequence). V was pared by 6 bases and J by 3 bases, with 9 bases of the junction left unmatched. CDR3 nucleotide sequence: TGCAGTGCCTTTTCTCAGGGGGCGGACTATGGCTACACCTTC. Its translation: CSAFSQGADYGYTF.

This clonotype was seen a handful of times. V and J are TRBV20-1 and TRBJ2-7; 11 bases line up with TRBD2. Germline-derived CDR1 and CDR2 are DFQATT and SNEGSKA (reference sequence). Losses at the gene ends were 5 bases for V and 4 bases for J; bases not matched to a gene: 7. The CDR3 contains 14 residues. The CDR3 sequence: CSADSGGAKYEQYF. CDR3 DNA: TGCAGTGCTGATAGCGGGGGGGCGAAATACGAGCAGTACTTC.

The sample holds a few counts of this clonotype. This chain joins TRBV20-1 and TRBJ1-1, with a tentative D call TRBD1 (5 bases). Germline CDR1 is DFQATT and CDR2 is SNEGSKA (reference sequence). The CDR3 is 14 amino acids. The CDR3 here is CRGRGPGGGTEAFF. The CDR3 DNA reads as TGCAGGGGCAGAGGACCCGGGGGGGGGACTGAAGCTTTCTTT.

This clonotype was picked up a small number of times. The chain joins TRBV20-1 to TRBJ2-4, with a possible D match to TRBD2 (5 bases). The V end lost 3 bases, the J end lost 3 bases, and 9 bases lay between the germline ends. The germline V gene has CDR1 DFQATT and CDR2 SNEGSKA (reference sequence). The CDR3 contains 13 residues. CDR3 in amino acids: CSARDSGKNIQYF. The CDR3 DNA reads as TGCAGTGCTAGGGACTCTGGCAAAAACATTCAGTACTTC.

This clonotype was recorded a few times. The rearrangement links TRBV10-3 to TRBJ2-7, with a possible D match to TRBD1 (6 bases). The V end lost 7 bases, the J end lost 3 bases, and 13 bases lay between the germline ends. The CDR3 is made up of 13 amino acids. Per the germline V gene, CDR1 is ENHRY and CDR2 is SYGVKD. The CDR3 DNA is TGTGCCATCACCCTAACAGGGAGCTACGAGCAGTACTTC. It encodes CAITLTGSYEQYF.

V usage is TRBV7-7 and J usage is TRBJ2-3; perhaps D is TRBD1 or TRBD2 (6 bases each). Trimming left V 4 bases short and J 9 bases short, with 17 bases between. The CDR3 consists of 14 residues. The V gene's germline CDR1 is SSHAT and CDR2 FNYEAQ (reference sequence). The CDR3 protein is CASSSGPGALTQYF. The DNA of the CDR3 is TGTGCCAGCAGCTCTGGGCCGGGGGCCTTGACGCAGTATTTT.

The chain joins TRBV29-1 to TRBJ2-1; D may be TRBD1 or TRBD2 (6 bases each). The CDR3 totals 16 residues. The germline CDR1 and CDR2 sequences are SQVTM and ANQGSEA. Trimming pared 2 bases from V and 2 bases from J, leaving 16 bases between. CDR3 DNA sequence: TGCAGCGTTGAACTTGAGGGGGGCGAAGCCTACAATGAGCAGTTCTTC. It translates to CSVELEGGEAYNEQFF.

In this sample, this clonotype turned up once. Written as DNA, the CDR3 is TGCAGTGCTAGTAGTGGGCCGTTTAGCACAGATACGCAGTATTTT. It yields the protein CSASSGPFSTDTQYF. The chain uses TRBV20-1 and TRBJ2-3; D call uncertain. Trimming took off 3 bases at V and 0 bases at J, with 13 bases between the two ends. Germline CDR1 DFQATT, CDR2 SNEGSKA (reference sequence). The CDR3 runs 15 residues.

The chain couples TRBV10-3 to TRBJ1-2; 7 bases match TRBD1. With 4 bases clipped from V and 4 bases from J, the junction kept 12 bases outside the gene matches. Germline V gives CDR1 ENHRY, CDR2 SYGVKD. This CDR3 has 16 residues. CDR3 protein: CAISVKFRDSLYGYTF. DNA for the CDR3: TGTGCCATCAGTGTAAAGTTTCGGGACAGCCTCTATGGCTACACCTTC.